A selection of T cell receptor beta chains follows, all from one sample in a study of regulatory T cells in long-lasting Graves disease. TCRdb recomputed calls from the multiplex PCR reads with MiXCR, one row per CDR3 protein. Of about 350,000 distinct CDR3 sequences listed, about a sixth were seen once; the top ten hold approximately 30%. A further study also used this sample, focusing on T cells in Graves' hyperthyroidism and ophthalmopathy.

Sequenced material: peripheral blood mononuclear cells (PBMCs), taken at new diagnosis, from a patient treated with antithyroid drugs. These receptors all stem from a man in his forties with Graves disease. CDR3s include the opening cysteine and the closing phenylalanine or tryptophan. A D gene is named only where the DNA matches it firmly. Clone size is given for some rows only: seen once, a few or many times, or a class if the clone is expanded.

>TRBJ1-4|many|TRBV20-1|-
CSARVPAVEKLFF
TGCAGTGCTAGAGTCCCGGCTGTCGAAAAACTGTTTTTT
>TRBJ2-3|-|TRBV5-1|TRBD1
CASSPGQGLNTQYF
TGCGCCAGCAGCCCTGGACAGGGGCTTAATACGCAGTATTTT
>TRBJ1-6|few|TRBV27|-
CASSFEFTYNSPLHF
TGTGCCAGCAGTTTTGAGTTTACCTATAATTCACCCCTCCACTTT
>TRBJ1-1|many|TRBV2|-
CASNQNRDTEAFF
TGTGCCAGCAACCAGAACAGGGATACTGAAGCTTTCTTT
>TRBJ2-7|few|TRBV29-1|TRBD1
CSVVGTGSSYEQYF
TGCAGCGTTGTAGGGACAGGCAGCTCCTACGAGCAGTACTTC
>TRBJ2-4|-|TRBV6-2/TRBV6-3|TRBD2
CASSYPGLAGPFSKNIQYF
TGTGCCAGCAGTTACCCGGGACTAGCGGGCCCTTTTTCCAAAAACATTCAGTACTTC
>TRBJ2-7|many|TRBV7-9|-
CASSLVDSLYEQYF
TGTGCCAGCAGCTTAGTCGACAGCCTCTACGAGCAGTACTTC
>TRBJ1-3|many|TRBV9|-
CASSVDRGNTIYF
TGTGCCAGCAGCGTCGATCGTGGAAACACCATATATTTT
>TRBJ2-7|-|TRBV12-3/TRBV12-4|-
CASSLLSMGSYEQYF
TGTGCCAGCAGTTTATTGAGCATGGGTTCCTACGAGCAGTACTTC
>TRBJ2-2|many|TRBV11-2|TRBD1
CASSEGDRRTGELFF
TGTGCCAGCAGCGAAGGGGACAGGAGGACCGGGGAGCTGTTTTTT